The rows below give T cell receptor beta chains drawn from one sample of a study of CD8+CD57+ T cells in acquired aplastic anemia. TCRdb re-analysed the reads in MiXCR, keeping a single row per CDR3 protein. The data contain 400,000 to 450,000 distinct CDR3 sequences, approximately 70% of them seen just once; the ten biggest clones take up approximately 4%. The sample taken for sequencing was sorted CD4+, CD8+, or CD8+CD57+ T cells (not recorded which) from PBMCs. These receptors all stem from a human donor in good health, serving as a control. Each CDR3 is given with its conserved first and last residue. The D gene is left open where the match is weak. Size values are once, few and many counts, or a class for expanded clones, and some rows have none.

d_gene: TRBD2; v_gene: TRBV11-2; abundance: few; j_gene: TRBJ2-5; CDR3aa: CASSLSSGGETQYF; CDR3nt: TGTGCCAGCAGCTTGAGTAGCGGGGGTGAGACCCAGTACTTC
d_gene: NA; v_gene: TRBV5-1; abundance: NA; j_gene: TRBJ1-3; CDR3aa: CASSLMGVGSTIYF; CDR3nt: TGTGCCAGCAGCTTGATGGGCGTAGGAAGCACCATATATTTT
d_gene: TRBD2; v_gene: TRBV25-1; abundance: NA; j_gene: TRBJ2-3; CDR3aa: CASRGSGGGLHTQYF; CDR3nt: TGTGCCAGCAGGGGTAGCGGGGGCGGCCTCCATACGCAGTATTTT
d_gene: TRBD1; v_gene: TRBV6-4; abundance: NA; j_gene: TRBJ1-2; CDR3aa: CASNLRQGYGYTF; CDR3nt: TGTGCCAGCAACCTAAGACAGGGGTATGGCTACACCTTC
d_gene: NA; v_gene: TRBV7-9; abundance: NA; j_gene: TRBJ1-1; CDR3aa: CASSLGHGRYGKRTEAFF; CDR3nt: TGTGCCAGCAGCTTAGGACATGGGCGCTACGGAAAGAGGACTGAAGCTTTCTTT
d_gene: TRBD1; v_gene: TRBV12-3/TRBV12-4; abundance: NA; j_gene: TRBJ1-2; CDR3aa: CASRNDRAVGYTF; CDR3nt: TGTGCCAGTAGGAACGACAGGGCGGTCGGCTACACCTTC
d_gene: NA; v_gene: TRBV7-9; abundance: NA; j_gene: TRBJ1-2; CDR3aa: CASSLVLAGDGYTF; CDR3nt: TGCGCCAGCAGCTTGGTGCTAGCGGGGGATGGCTACACCTTC
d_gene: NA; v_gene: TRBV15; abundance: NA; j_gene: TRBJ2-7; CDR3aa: CATSREGTGAYEQYF; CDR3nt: TGTGCCACCAGCAGAGAGGGGACGGGGGCCTACGAGCAGTACTTC
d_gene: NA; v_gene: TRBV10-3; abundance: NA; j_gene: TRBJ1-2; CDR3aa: CAISEIGYTNYGYTF; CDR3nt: TGTGCCATCAGTGAGATAGGGTATACTAACTATGGCTACACCTTC
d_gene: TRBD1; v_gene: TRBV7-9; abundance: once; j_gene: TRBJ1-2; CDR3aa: CASSVTGGLNYGYTF; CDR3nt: TGTGCCAGCAGCGTAACAGGGGGTCTAAACTATGGCTACACCTTC
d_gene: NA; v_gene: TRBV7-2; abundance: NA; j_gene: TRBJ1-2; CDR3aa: CASSRETIYGYSF; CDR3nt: TGTGCCAGCAGCCGCGAAACGATCTATGGCTACTCCTTC
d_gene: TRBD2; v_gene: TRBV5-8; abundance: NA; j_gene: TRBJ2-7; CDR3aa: CASSTREGEYEQYF; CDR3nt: TGTGCCAGCAGCACCCGGGAGGGAGAATACGAGCAGTACTTC
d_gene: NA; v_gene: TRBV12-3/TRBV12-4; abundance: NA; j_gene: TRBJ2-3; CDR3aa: CASSLTGVPYTHTF; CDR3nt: TGTGCCAGCAGTCTTACGGGGGTACCCTATACGCACACCTTT
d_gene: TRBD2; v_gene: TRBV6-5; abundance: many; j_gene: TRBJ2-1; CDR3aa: CASKRLAGTYNEQFF; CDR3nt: TGTGCCAGCAAAAGACTAGCGGGGACCTACAATGAGCAGTTCTTC
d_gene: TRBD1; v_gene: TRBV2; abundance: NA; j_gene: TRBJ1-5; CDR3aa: CASAGGQELPHHF; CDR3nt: TGTGCCAGCGCAGGGGGACAGGAGTTACCCCACCACTTT
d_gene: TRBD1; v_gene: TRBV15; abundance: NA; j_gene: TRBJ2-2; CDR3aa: CATSPRQGASTGELFF; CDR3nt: TGTGCCACCAGTCCGCGACAGGGGGCGAGCACCGGGGAGCTGTTTTTT
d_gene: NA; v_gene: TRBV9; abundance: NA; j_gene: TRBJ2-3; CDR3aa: CASSVASGEAFFEYF; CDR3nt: NA
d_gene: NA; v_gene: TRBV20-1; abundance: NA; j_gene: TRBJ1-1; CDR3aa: CSAGPGNTDTFF; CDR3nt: TGCAGTGCTGGACCCGGGAACACTGACACTTTCTTT
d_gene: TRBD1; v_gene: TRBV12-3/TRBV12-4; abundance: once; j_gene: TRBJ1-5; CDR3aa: CASTTGDRDDQPQHF; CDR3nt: TGTGCCAGCACTACGGGGGACAGGGACGATCAGCCCCAGCATTTT
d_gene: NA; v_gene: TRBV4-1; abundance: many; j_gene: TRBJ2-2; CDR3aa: CASSQWGGANTGELFF; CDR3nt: TGCGCCAGCAGCCAGTGGGGAGGCGCGAACACCGGGGAGCTGTTTTTT
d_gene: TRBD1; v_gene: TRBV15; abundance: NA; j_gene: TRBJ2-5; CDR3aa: CATTGGDRADAQYF; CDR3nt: TGTGCCACCACCGGAGGCGACAGGGCGGACGCGCAGTACTTC
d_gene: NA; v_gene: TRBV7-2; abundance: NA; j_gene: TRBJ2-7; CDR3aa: CASSLRSGADTQF; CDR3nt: TGTGCCAGCAGCTTAAGGTCAGGGGCAGATACGCAGTTT
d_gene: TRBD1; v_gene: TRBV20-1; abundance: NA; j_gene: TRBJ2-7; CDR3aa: CSARDRGGGEQYF; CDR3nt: TGCAGTGCTAGAGATCGAGGGGGCGGTGAGCAGTACTTC
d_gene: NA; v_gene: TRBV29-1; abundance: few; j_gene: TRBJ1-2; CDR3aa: CSVVERNYGYTF; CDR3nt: TGCAGCGTTGTTGAGAGAAACTATGGCTACACCTTC
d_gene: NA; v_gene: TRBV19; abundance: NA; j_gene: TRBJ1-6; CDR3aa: CASSIGGVENSPLHF; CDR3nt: TGTGCCAGTAGTATTGGGGGGGTGGAGAATTCACCCCTCCACTTT
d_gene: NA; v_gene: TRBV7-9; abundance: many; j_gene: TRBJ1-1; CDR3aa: CASSTGGGETEAFF; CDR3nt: TGTGCCAGCAGTACCGGGGGGGGTGAGACTGAAGCTTTCTTT
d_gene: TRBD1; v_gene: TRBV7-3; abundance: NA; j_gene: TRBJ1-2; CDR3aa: CASSLRQGAILGYGYTF; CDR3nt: TGTGCCAGCAGCTTGCGGCAGGGGGCGATTTTGGGGTATGGCTACACCTTC
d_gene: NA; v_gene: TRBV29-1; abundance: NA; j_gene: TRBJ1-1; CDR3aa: CSQVRSSNTEAFF; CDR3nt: TGCAGCCAAGTTCGGTCATCGAACACTGAAGCTTTCTTT
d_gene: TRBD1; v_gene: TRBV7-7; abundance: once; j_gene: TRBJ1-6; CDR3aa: CASSLDRGGEQYFPLHF; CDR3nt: TGTGCTAGCAGCTTAGACAGGGGAGGCGAGCAGTACTTCCCCCTCCACTTT
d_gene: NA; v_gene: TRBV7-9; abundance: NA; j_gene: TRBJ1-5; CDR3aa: CASTGRGPSYSGQHF; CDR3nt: TGTGCCAGCACGGGGAGGGGACCCAGCTATTCGGGCCAGCATTTT
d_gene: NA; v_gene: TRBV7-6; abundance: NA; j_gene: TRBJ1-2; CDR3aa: CASSRSKGTGYGYTF; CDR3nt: TGTGCCAGCAGCCGTTCCAAGGGAACTGGCTATGGCTACACCTTC
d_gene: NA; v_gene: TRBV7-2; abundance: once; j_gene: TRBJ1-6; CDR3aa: CASRTGTRTITFW; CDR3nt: TGTGCCAGCAGGACTGGAACTAGGACCATAACCTTCTGG
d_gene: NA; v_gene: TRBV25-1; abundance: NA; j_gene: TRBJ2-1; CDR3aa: CASSESASRNNEQFF; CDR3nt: TGTGCCAGCAGTGAGTCGGCTAGCCGGAACAATGAGCAGTTCTTC
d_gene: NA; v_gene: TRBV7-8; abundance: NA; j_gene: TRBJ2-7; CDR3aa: CASSSRRTLTYEQYF; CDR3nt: TGTGCTAGCAGCTCCCGTCGTACTCTGACCTACGAGCAGTACTTC
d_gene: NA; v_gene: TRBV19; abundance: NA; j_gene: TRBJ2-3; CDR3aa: CAVTGAGGADTQYF; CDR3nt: TGTGCCGTCACAGGGGCGGGAGGAGCAGATACGCAGTATTTT
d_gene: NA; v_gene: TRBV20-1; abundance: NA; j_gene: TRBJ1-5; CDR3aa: CSARVEYSNQPQHF; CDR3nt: TGCAGTGCTAGAGTAGAGTATAGCAATCAGCCCCAGCATTTT
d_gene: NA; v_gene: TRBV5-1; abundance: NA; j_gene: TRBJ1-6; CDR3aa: CASSLGLAVHLHF; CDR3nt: TGCGCCAGCAGCTTGGGCCTAGCAGTCCACCTCCACTTT
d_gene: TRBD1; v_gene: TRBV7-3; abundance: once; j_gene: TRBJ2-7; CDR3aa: CASSRTGGGKLFFF; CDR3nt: TGTGCCAGCAGCCGGACAGGGGGGGGAAAACTGTTTTTTTTC
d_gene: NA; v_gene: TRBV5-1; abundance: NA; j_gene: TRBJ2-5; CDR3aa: CASSVGWGRPETQYF; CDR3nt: TGCGCCAGCAGCGTGGGTTGGGGCCGCCCAGAGACCCAGTACTTC
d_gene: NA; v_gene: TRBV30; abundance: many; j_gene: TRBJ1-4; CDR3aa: CAWTGQATNEKLFF; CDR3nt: TGTGCCTGGACCGGTCAGGCAACTAATGAAAAACTGTTTTTT
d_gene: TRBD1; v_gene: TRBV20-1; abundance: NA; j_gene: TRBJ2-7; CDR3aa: CSAIGTAEPHEQYF; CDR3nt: TGCAGTGCAATAGGGACAGCGGAGCCCCACGAGCAGTACTTC
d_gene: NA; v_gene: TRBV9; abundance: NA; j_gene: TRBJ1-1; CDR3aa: CASSVGGLASEHFF; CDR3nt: TGTGCCAGCAGCGTGGGAGGACTAGCCTCCGAGCATTTCTTT
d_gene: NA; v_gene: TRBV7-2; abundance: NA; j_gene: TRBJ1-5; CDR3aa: CATSQGTGSNVLQHF; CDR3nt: TGTGCCACTTCGCAGGGCACTGGGTCCAACGTCCTGCAGCATTTT
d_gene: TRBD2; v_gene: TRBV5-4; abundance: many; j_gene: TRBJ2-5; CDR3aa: CASSVLSGLETQYF; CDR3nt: TGTGCCAGCAGTGTCCTTAGCGGGCTAGAGACCCAGTACTTC
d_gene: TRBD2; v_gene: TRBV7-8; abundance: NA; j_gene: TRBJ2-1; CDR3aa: CARSLGGSGGSAQFF; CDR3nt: TGTGCCCGCAGCTTAGGGGGTAGCGGGGGGTCTGCGCAGTTCTTC
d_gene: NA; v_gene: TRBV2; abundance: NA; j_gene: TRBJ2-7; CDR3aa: CASSVPGVVNEQLF; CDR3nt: TGTGCCAGCAGCGTGCCGGGTGTAGTCAACGAGCAGCTGTTT
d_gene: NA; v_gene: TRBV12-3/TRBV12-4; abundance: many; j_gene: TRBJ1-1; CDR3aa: CASSLNGRTEAFF; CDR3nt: TGTGCCAGCAGCTTAAACGGACGTACTGAAGCTTTCTTT
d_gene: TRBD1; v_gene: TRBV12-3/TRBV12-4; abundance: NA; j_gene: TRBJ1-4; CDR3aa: CATTESQGFREKLFF; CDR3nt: TGTGCCACCACTGAGTCACAGGGGTTTAGAGAAAAACTGTTTTTT
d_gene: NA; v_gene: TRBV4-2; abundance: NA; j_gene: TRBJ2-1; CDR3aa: CASGQESRSIHYEQFF; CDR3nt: TGTGCCAGCGGCCAAGAGAGCAGGTCGATACACTACGAGCAGTTCTTC
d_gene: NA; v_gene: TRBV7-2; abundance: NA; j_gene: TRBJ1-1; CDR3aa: CASSLACGGACNEAFF; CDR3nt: TGTGCCAGCAGCTTGGCGTGTGGCGGTGCCTGCAATGAAGCTTTCTTT
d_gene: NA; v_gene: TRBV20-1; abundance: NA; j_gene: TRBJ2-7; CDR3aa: CGATNRDTNYEQYF; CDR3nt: TGCGGTGCTACCAACCGGGACACTAACTACGAGCAGTACTTC
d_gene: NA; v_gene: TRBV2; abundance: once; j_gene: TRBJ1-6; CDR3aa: CASRVTGTHSPLHF; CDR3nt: TGTGCCAGCAGAGTAACAGGGACGCATTCACCCCTCCACTTT
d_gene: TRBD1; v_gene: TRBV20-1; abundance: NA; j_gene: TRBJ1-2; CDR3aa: CSARGTGGDGYTF; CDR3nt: TGCAGTGCTAGGGGGACAGGGGGCGATGGCTACACCTTC